The next 20 T cell receptor beta chains were all read from a single sample in a study of long-term antiretroviral therapy in people with HIV. Version v3.0 of the immunoSEQ assay was performed at survey level. Measured with immunoSEQ multiplex PCR; TCRdb has only the in-frame clones, and not every one. The table shows approximately 30,000 clones, with roughly 77% occurring only once. This specimen was unsorted PBMCs, taken 1.9 years after starting antiretroviral therapy. These receptors all come from a man aged 18 to 29 with HIV.

The rearrangement links TRBV5-1 to TRBJ2-5; D might be TRBD2 (6 bases). Trimming stripped 0 bases from V and 3 bases from J, with 12 bases between. Germline V gene sequence: CDR1 SGHRS, CDR2 YFSETQ. The CDR3 sequence is 15 residues long. In nucleotides, the CDR3 is TGCGCCAGCAGCTTGGGGCGGGGAGTAAAAGAGACCCAGTACTTC. It yields the protein CASSLGRGVKETQYF.

This chain connects TRBV11-2 to TRBJ1-1; 7 bases map to TRBD1. The CDR3 runs to 16 residues. Per germline, CDR1 SGHAT and CDR2 FQNNGV. After removal of 5 bases from V and 1 base from J, the junction contained 10 bases not matched to a gene. CDR3 nucleotide sequence: TGTGCCAGCAGCAAGGGGTGGGGACAGTGGAACACTGAAGCTTTCTTT. It encodes CASSKGWGQWNTEAFF.

The chain couples TRBV18 to TRBJ2-5; D unclear. From germline, CDR1 is KGHSH and CDR2 LQKENI. CDR3 length: 14 amino acids. Trimming removed 0 bases at V and 1 base at J, with 6 bases between. CDR3 loop: CASSPPAPQETQYF. DNA of the CDR3: TGTGCCAGCTCACCACCGGCTCCCCAAGAGACCCAGTACTTC.

The rearrangement links TRBV5-8 to TRBJ1-5; a weak D match, TRBD1 (6 bases). The CDR3 is 15 amino acids. Germline values: CDR1 SGHTS, CDR2 YDEGEE. The V and J ends lost 4 bases and 1 base respectively, with 12 bases between them. The CDR3 reads CASSLEGVSNQPQHF. CDR3 nucleotide sequence: TGTGCCAGCAGCCTGGAGGGGGTAAGCAATCAGCCCCAGCATTTT.

This clone was detected only once. V and J are TRBV5-1 and TRBJ2-5; D unclear. Germline CDR1 reads SGHRS; CDR2 reads YFSETQ. V lost 4 bases and J 4 bases, leaving 11 bases between the germline ends. There are 13 residues in the CDR3. The DNA of the CDR3 is TGCGCCAGCAGCGAAGGGCACCGAGAGACCCAGTACTTC. Translated, it gives CASSEGHRETQYF.

In its sample, this clone was seen once. The chain uses TRBV9 and TRBJ1-1; 8 bases are shared with TRBD1. CDR1 and CDR2 from the germline V gene are SGDLS and YYNGEE. The CDR3 loop spans 15 amino acids. V shed 4 bases and J 10 bases; nucleotides not matched to a gene: 15. CDR3 in amino acids: CASSPLSDVRGPAFF. As DNA, the CDR3 is TGTGCCAGCAGCCCTTTAAGCGATGTCAGGGGGCCAGCTTTCTTT.

This clone was observed once. This chain uses TRBV5-4 with TRBJ2-1; 12 positions agree with TRBD2. Germline CDR1 is SGHNT and CDR2 is YYREEE (reference sequence). Losses at the gene ends were 4 bases for V and 7 bases for J; bases not matched to a gene: 6. The CDR3 runs 15 residues. The CDR3 loop is CASSHRTSGANEQFF. The DNA of the CDR3 is TGTGCCAGCAGCCACCGGACTAGCGGGGCGAATGAGCAGTTCTTC.

J is TRBJ1-2 and V is TRBV7-2; 9 positions match TRBD1. The germline V gene has CDR1 SGHTA and CDR2 FQGNSA. V dropped 4 bases and J dropped 5; count of bases not matched to a gene: 2. This CDR3 is 13 amino acids long. The CDR3 DNA reads as TGTGCCAGCAGCTCGGGACAGGGATATGGCTACACCTTC. Encoded protein: CASSSGQGYGYTF.

The chain recombines TRBV28 with TRBJ1-5, with unresolved D. V was clipped by 7 bases and J by 7 bases, with 14 bases between them. The CDR3 consists of 13 residues. The germline gives CDR1 MDHEN, CDR2 SYDVKM. In DNA form, the CDR3 reads TGTGCCAGCATGATACTGAAGGGACAGCCCCAGCATTTT. Protein: CASMILKGQPQHF.

This chain links TRBV18 with TRBJ2-3; possibly TRBD1 or TRBD2 for D (6 bases each). The CDR3 sequence is 17 residues long. Germline lookup yields CDR1 KGHSH and CDR2 LQKENI. Trimming removed 3 bases from V and 0 bases from J, with 16 bases in between. The CDR3 loop reads CASSPSLQGGSTDTQYF. The CDR3 DNA reads TGTGCCAGCTCACCTTCCTTACAGGGAGGCAGCACAGATACGCAGTATTTT.

This clone was found a few times. The genes are TRBV27 and TRBJ1-2, with no clear D. V shed 6 bases and J shed 3 bases, with 17 bases lying between them. CDR3 length: 15 residues. Per germline, CDR1 MNHEY and CDR2 SMNVEV (reference sequence). CDR3 DNA: TGTGCCAGCAGGGTCCTGGGTTTAAGTGACTATGGCTACACCTTC. Translated, it gives CASRVLGLSDYGYTF.

This chain uses TRBV4-1 with TRBJ2-7; D is uncertain. Germline lookup yields CDR1 MGHRA and CDR2 YSYEKL. The CDR3 loop spans 13 amino acids. Trimming removed 3 bases from V and 4 bases from J, with 10 bases in between. The CDR3 is CASSHERDYEQYF. CDR3 sequence (DNA): TGCGCCAGCAGCCATGAAAGGGATTACGAGCAGTACTTC.

The chain joins TRBV7-8 to TRBJ2-7; 9 nucleotides agree with TRBD1. Trimming removed 5 bases from V and 5 bases from J; junction bases left unmatched: 16. CDR1 and CDR2 (germline): SGHVS, FQNEAQ. The CDR3 totals 17 residues. The CDR3 DNA sequence: TGTGCCAGCAGCCTCAGTATTACCGGGACAGGGAGGGACGAGCAGTACTTC. This translates into CASSLSITGTGRDEQYF.

The CDR3 loop reads CASLADTQYF. The CDR3, as DNA: TGTGCCAGCTTAGCAGATACGCAGTATTTT. The genes are TRBV25-1 and TRBJ2-3; D remains unclear. The CDR3 runs to 10 residues. From germline, CDR1 is MGHDK and CDR2 SYGVNS. V lost 8 bases and J lost 4, with 4 bases in between.

V usage is TRBV7-2 and J usage is TRBJ2-5; TRBD2 might be the D (6 bases). Looked up from germline, CDR1 is SGHTA and CDR2 is FQGNSA. This CDR3 comprises 15 residues. V gave up 5 bases and J gave up 5 bases, with 18 bases separating them. In DNA form, the CDR3 reads TGTGCCAGCAGCCGGGTTTTGGAGGGAAGTGAGACCCAGTACTTC. It encodes CASSRVLEGSETQYF.

The CDR3 sequence is CASSLWGTGRGTEAFF. In nucleotides, the CDR3 is TGTGCCAGCAGCTTATGGGGAACAGGGAGGGGGACTGAAGCTTTCTTT. The gene calls are TRBV7-3 and TRBJ1-1, with D maybe TRBD1 (6 bases). CDR3 length: 16 amino acids. V dropped 2 bases and J dropped 5 bases, with 18 bases sitting between them. Germline values: CDR1 SGHTA, CDR2 FQGTGA.

This chain connects TRBV2 to TRBJ2-1; TRBD2 matches at 7 bases. In germline, CDR1 is SNHLY, CDR2 FYNNEI. The CDR3 runs to 15 residues. J gave up 3 bases and V 7 bases, and 9 bases lay outside the gene matches. The CDR3 loop is CASTGGLGSYNEQFF. The CDR3, as DNA: TGTGCCAGCACCGGGGGGTTGGGTAGCTACAATGAGCAGTTCTTC.

This clone came up a few times. The chain carries TRBV6-5 and TRBJ2-5; D ambiguous. This CDR3 contains 15 residues. Germline CDR1 and CDR2: MNHEY and SVGAGI. The germline V and J ends were trimmed by 6 bases and 5 bases, with 19 bases remaining between them. CDR3: CASSYLAGGRETQYF. DNA of the CDR3: TGTGCCAGCAGCTATCTCGCTGGTGGCAGGGAGACCCAGTACTTC.

The V gene is TRBV7-9, the J gene TRBJ2-1, with D perhaps TRBD1 or TRBD2 (5 bases each). Germline V CDR1 and CDR2: SEHNR, FQNEAQ (reference sequence). V was cut by 5 bases and J by 2 bases, with 13 bases left in between. The CDR3 length is 15 residues. CDR3 sequence (DNA): TGTGCCAGCAGCCTCCAGGGACCTACCTACAATGAGCAGTTCTTC. Its translation is CASSLQGPTYNEQFF.

The CDR3 coding sequence is TGTGCCAGCAGTCCCGAGCCTGTAAGGGGCTATGGCTACACCTTC. This gives the protein CASSPEPVRGYGYTF. This chain uses TRBV28 with TRBJ1-2; TRBD1 might be the D (5 bases). The CDR3 extends over 15 amino acids. V lost 5 bases, J lost 4 bases, and 17 bases lay in between. CDR1 and CDR2 from the germline V gene are MDHEN and SYDVKM.